This T cell receptor (beta chain) comes out of a study of CD8 T cells in ankylosing spondylitis. Scientists made TCR beta libraries using quantitative 5'-RACE with molecular barcodes. In TCRdb, the 5' RACE reads were re-called with MiXCR into one record per CDR3 protein. Of over 450,000 distinct CDR3 sequences listed, more than 9.5% were seen once; the top ten hold around 7%. This clonotype was counted between two and nine times. Its antigen remains unknown. Findings of the study overall: Some of these motif variants have turned up before, in reports on reactive arthritis synovial fluid and blood. For ankylosing spondylitis blood, a TCR beta motif of about eight highly homologous variants appeared characteristic. Significantly higher representation of disease-linked clones was reported for matched ankylosing spondylitis synovial fluid.

V was pared by 0 bases and J by 2 bases, with 8 bases between. Germline-derived CDR1 and CDR2 are SGHRS and YFSETQ. The CDR3 has 14 residues. The origin of this receptor is a male donor with ankylosing spondylitis. The gene calls are TRBV5-1 and TRBJ1-1, with no clear D. The material sequenced was blood, either unsorted or a sorted T cell fraction (not recorded which). CDR3 in amino acids: CASSLVRVNTEAFF. The DNA for the CDR3 is TGCGCCAGCAGCTTGGTGAGGGTAAACACTGAAGCTTTCTTT.